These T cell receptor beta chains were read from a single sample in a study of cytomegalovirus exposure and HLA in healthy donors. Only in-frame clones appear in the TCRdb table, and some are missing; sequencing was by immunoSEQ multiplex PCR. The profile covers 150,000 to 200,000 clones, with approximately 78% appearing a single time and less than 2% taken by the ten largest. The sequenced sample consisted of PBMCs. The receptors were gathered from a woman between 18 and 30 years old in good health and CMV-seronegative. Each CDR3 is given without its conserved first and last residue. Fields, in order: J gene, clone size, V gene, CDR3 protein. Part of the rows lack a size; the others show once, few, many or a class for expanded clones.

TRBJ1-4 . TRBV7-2 ASSLGRQESNEKLF
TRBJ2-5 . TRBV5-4 ASRPGEEETQY
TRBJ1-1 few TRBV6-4 ASSEVLGFEAF
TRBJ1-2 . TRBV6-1 ASSAGDSYYGYT
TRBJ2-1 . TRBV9 ASSQSGSSYNEQF
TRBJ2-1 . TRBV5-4 ASSLGTGTNFNEQF
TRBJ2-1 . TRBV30 AWSVQTTSYNEQF
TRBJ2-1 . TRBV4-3 ASSQEREPYNEQF
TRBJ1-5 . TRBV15 ATQGGNQPQH
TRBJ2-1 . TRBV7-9 ASSFAFSGSLTNEQF
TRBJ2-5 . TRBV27 ASSLRVGETQY
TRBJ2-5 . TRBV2 ASSVGLSQETQY
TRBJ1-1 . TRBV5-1 ASSGGQGQMNTEAF
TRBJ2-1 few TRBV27 ASSPPLSGLRGQF
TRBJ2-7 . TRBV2 AKGLAAYEQY
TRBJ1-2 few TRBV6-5 ASSYSAGAVNYGYT
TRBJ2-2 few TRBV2 ASSVNRETGELF
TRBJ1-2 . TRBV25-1 ASTGWRGYT
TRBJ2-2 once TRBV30 AWSVLPEEGENTGELF
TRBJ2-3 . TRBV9 ASSATGTTTDTQY
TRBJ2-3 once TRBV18 ASSKTGTSLRDTQY
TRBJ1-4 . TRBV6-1 ASREGRLDEKLF
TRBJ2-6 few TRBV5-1 ASSLGPRAGANVLT
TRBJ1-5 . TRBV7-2 ASSSRGLGQPQH
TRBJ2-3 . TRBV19 ASSIIGTSFTKDTQY
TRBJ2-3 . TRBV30 AWGSGTGTDTQY
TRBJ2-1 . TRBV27 ASSWTSVNEQF
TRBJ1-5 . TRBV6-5 ASSYSRQGLGWSQH
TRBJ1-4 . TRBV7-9 ASSPWDSLNEKLF
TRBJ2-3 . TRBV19 ASSVDLAPDTQY
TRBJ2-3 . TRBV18 ASSPRRQGTDTQY
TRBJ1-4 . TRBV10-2 ASKDRIGAEGKLF
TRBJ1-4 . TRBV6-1 ASSESYGTGLLNKKLF
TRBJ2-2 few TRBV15 ATSRELAVNTGELF
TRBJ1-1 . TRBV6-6 ASSPSLKGTEAF
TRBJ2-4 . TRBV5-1 ASSGTGNIQY
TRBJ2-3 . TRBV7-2 ASSISTDTQY
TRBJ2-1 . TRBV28 ATGPTNNEQF
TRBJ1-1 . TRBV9 ASSVDRGDSEAF
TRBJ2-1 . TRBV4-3 ASSQDSSPADRFNEQF
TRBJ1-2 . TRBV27 ASGGASYGYT
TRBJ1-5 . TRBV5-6 ASSFTGGANQPQH
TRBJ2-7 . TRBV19 ASSIDGGGYEQY
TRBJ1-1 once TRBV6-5 ASRLSESEAF
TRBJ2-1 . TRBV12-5 ASGLSLGRGNEQF
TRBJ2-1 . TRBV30 AWSPRDWYNEQF
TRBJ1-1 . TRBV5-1 ASSSLSGGLNTEAF
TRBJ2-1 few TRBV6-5 ASRSGQAYNEQF
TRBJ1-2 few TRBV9 ASSVGHSGYGYT
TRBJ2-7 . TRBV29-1 SVSLEKYEQY
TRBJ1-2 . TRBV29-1 SGAMGQGPIYGYT
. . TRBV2 ASSGVEIIAYEQY
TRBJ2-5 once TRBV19 ASSLFLAGRDQETQY
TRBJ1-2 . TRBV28 ASSLPLRTGVRDGYT
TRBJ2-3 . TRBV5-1 ASSLGSGRDTQY